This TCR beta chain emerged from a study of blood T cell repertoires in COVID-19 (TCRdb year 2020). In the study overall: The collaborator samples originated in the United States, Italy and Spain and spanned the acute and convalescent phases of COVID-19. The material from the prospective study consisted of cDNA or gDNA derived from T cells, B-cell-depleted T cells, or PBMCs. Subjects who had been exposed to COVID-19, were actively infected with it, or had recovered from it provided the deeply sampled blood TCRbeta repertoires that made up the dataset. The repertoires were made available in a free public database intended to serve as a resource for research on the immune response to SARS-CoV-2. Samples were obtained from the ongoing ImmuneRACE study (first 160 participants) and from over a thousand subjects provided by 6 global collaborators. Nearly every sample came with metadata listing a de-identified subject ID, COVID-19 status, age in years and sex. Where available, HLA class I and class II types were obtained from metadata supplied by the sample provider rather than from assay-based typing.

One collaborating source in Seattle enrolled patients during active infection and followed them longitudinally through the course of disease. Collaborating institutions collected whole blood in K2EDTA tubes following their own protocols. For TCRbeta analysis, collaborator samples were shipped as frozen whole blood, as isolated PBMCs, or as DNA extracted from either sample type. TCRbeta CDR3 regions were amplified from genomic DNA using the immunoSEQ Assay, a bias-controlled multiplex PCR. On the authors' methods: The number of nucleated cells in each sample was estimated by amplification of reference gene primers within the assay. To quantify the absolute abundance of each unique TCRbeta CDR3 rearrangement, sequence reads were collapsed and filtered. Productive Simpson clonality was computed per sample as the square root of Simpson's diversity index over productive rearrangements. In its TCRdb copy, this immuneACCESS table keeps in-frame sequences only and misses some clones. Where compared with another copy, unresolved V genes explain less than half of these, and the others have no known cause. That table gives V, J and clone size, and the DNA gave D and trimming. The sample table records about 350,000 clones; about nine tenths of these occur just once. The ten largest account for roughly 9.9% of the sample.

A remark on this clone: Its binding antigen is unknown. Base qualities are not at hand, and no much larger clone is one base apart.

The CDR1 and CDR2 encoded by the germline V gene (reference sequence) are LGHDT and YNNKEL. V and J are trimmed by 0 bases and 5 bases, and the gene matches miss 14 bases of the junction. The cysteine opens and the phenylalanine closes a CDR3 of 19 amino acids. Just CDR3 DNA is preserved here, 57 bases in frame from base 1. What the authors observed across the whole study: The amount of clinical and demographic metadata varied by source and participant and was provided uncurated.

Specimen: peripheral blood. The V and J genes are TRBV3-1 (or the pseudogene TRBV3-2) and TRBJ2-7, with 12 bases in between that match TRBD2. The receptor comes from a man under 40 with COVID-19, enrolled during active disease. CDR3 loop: CASSQDSRIGLAGFDEQYF. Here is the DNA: TGTGCCAGCAGCCAAGATTCGCGTATAGGACTAGCGGGGTTCGACGAGCAGTACTTC.